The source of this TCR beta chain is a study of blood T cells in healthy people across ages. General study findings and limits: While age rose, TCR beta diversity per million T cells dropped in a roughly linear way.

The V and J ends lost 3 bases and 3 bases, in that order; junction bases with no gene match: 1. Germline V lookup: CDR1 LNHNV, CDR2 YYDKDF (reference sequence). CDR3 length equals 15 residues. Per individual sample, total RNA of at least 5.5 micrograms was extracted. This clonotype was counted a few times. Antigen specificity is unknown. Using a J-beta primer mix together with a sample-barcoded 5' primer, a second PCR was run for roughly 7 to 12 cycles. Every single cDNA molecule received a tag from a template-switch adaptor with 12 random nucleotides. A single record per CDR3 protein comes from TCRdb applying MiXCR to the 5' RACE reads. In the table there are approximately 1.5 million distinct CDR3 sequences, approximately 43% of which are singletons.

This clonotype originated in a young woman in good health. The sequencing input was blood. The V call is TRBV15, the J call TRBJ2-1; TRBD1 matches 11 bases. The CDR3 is CATSRGQGVYNEQFF. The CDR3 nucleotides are TGTGCCACCAGCAGGGGACAGGGGGTCTACAATGAGCAGTTCTTC.